Included here is one T cell receptor beta chain sequence, with context. The clone's antigen remains unknown. Per-base quality was not reported, and no clone a single base away is much larger than it. In total, roughly 670 healthy bone marrow donors made up the cohort. At the time of sampling, all cohort members were nominally healthy, though unrecorded immune exposures were likely present. The donor was CMV seronegative and belonged to the group of 350 to 400 seronegative cohort members. A peripheral blood sample was collected from each donor, and TCR beta sequencing was performed on peripheral blood mononuclear cells. The Qiagen DNeasy Blood Extraction Kit was used to extract genomic DNA from the blood cell samples. The record originates from a study of cytomegalovirus exposure and HLA in healthy donors (dated by TCRdb to between 2016 and 2019). Notes on the research overall: An earlier analysis of about 560 of the donors reported about 260 Gb of sequence data and 117 million unique TCR beta sequences obtained from about 180 million T cells. Roughly 300 gigabases of sequencing data and around 87 million unique TCR sequences were included in an early release covering under 650 HLA-typed donors. Of the approximately 400 genotyped donors, around 81% fell in the genetic ancestry cluster associated with self-reported Caucasian donors. The study aimed to test whether signatures of past pathogen exposure could be identified by cataloging public T cell receptors. The study used immunosequencing to profile the T cell repertoires of 600 to 850 subjects and linked those repertoires to cytomegalovirus serostatus. Besides the first cohort of around 700 subjects, a separate validation cohort made up of 120 different subjects was used. High-throughput TCR immunosequencing, statistical association of individual TCRs with disease status, and machine learning were combined to predict cytomegalovirus infection status. A later analysis re-analyzed previously published TCR beta repertoires from 666 donors and added high-resolution HLA genotyping to study TCR occurrence patterns. The later analysis used no new phenotypic data to find candidate immune exposures, relying instead on TCR beta sequences and their occurrence across donors. To decide whether each TCR beta V gene segment behaved as functional or pseudogenic, an earlier analysis of some 600 of the donors relied on high-throughput TCR beta sequencing. Donor age, sex, ethnicity and CMV serostatus were compiled together with the repertoire data. A later genetic analysis used genome-wide SNP genotypes for about 65% of the 666 donors, treating that subset as a discovery cohort. All discovery cohort repertoires had been generated on a single sequencing platform. Class I and class II HLA loci were covered by the typing at four-digit resolution. Typing coverage differed by locus: A, B, C, DRB1 and DQB1 were typed in roughly 620-630 donors, DQA1 in about 500, DPA1 in approximately 600, and DPB1 in approximately 450. Five DR-DQ haplotypes were treated as single units for association and clustering because of strong linkage in the cohort. Across approximately 400 genotyped donors of the cohort, an average of approximately 240,000 unique TCR beta nucleotide sequences per donor were sequenced, and roughly 20% of those sequences were non-productive.

Library generation was performed with the immunoSEQ multiplex PCR assay. For the multiplex PCR, a mixture combining 60 forward primers for TCR Vbeta segments and 13 reverse primers for TCR Jbeta segments was used. The CDR3 region of rearranged TCR beta genes was amplified from genomic DNA by a multiplex PCR assay. The Illumina HiSeq System was used to sequence the amplified TCR beta libraries as 87-base-pair reads. The published analysis was carried out like this. A later analysis tallied around 82 million unique TCR beta chains across the 550 to 850 repertoires, and some 12 million of those chains were shared by two or more donors. Raw reads were error-corrected and collapsed into unique sequences by a nearest-neighbor algorithm in which closely related sequences were merged to remove PCR and sequencing errors. V, D and J gene segments were assigned by aligning CDR3 sequences to IMGT reference sequences. Each retained sequence needed at least a six-nucleotide match to both a V gene segment and a J gene segment. A rearrangement counted as productive if the CDR3 had no stop codons and remained in frame with V and J, and every other rearrangement counted as non-productive. CDR3 was defined according to IMGT convention as the region running from the second conserved V-encoded cysteine to the conserved J-encoded phenylalanine. The earlier analysis of roughly 590 of the donors excluded any sequence lacking an unambiguous match to a single V gene segment. In an earlier analysis of 450 to 750 of the donors, a V segment was called functional when productive rearrangements were above 56.7%, and segregating when the standard deviation between donors exceeded 5%. A statistical classification framework was built for diagnosing cytomegalovirus status from the catalog of TCR beta chain sequences. A later analysis assigned V and J genes by comparing TCR nucleotide sequences with IMGT/GENE-DB human TR gene sequences. A later analysis assigned CDR3 sequences and most-parsimonious VDJ recombination scenarios with the TCRdist pipeline. A later analysis defined each TCR beta chain by its CDR3 amino acid sequence plus V-gene family, and excluded reads lacking a unique V-gene family. A later analysis removed several hundred highly shared, low-generation-probability nucleotide sequences to deal with suspected cross-contamination and a sequencing artifact. For each public chain, a later analysis derived a clonal expansion index from normalized ranks of inferred template counts within each repertoire. In a later analysis, generation probabilities were computed with a VDJ recombination model fitted to out-of-frame rearrangements, and the resulting probabilities were checked against IGoR. In a later analysis, TCR-TCR, TCR-HLA and TCR-CMV co-occurrence was scored with hypergeometric tests, and a repertoire-size bias correction was applied to TCR pairs. In a later analysis, false discovery rates were estimated by permuting HLA or CMV assignments 20 times. In a later analysis, co-occurring TCRs were grouped with DBSCAN, and TCRdist sequence similarity was added when clustering was performed within HLA-allele-positive subsets. Repertoires with fewer than 30,000 or more than 120,000 public chains were left out of co-occurrence clustering, as were roughly five repertoires with anomalous nucleotide sharing. TCRdb provides this immuneACCESS table in a form limited to in-frame rearrangements. Some clones are lacking; in checked studies, under half of them reflect an unresolved V gene, and why the rest are absent is not known. D and trimming come from the DNA, and the V and J calls and clone size come from that table. The sample records about 160,000 clones, around nine tenths of which are singletons. The leading ten clones occupy over 1.5% of the sample.

V is pared back by 3 bases and J by 9 bases, with 11 bases lying between the germline termini. Including cysteine and phenylalanine, the CDR3 has 13 amino acids. The read is trimmed to its CDR3 DNA, 39 bases read in frame from base 1. Reading the germline V gene (reference sequence) gives CDR1 MNHEY and CDR2 SMNVEV. What the authors observed across the whole study: A later analysis associated 15,000 to 20,000 TCR beta sequences with specific HLA alleles at a false discovery rate of 0.05. Several of the top co-occurrence clusters appeared to be linked to parvovirus B19, influenza, CMV and Epstein-Barr virus, according to a later analysis. The presence/absence analyses assumed that sequencing depth was roughly uniform across donors, and that assumption may not be true. An association between a missense DCLRE1C variant and V-gene and J-gene trimming of TCR beta chains was found in a later genetic analysis and replicated in an independent cohort. Broadly in line with IMGT annotations, most TCR beta V segments showed up in productive rearrangements about 87% or about 30% of the time in an earlier analysis of about 500 of the donors. In both the original and validation cohorts, the classifier was reported to diagnose cytomegalovirus status with high specificity and sensitivity. Some IMGT-functional V segments, including TRBV6-2 and TRBV6-3, could not be told apart with the 87-base-pair reads, so those segments were excluded. A few of the identified cytomegalovirus-associated TCR beta chains were confirmed in vitro to be specific for cytomegalovirus antigens. A further reported finding was that TCR beta sequences accurately predicted the HLA-A and HLA-B alleles for most subjects in the first cohort. A later genetic analysis reported fewer N-insertions in productive TCRs among donors in an Asian-associated ancestry cluster than the roughly 640-donor mean. In the study, some 160 TCR beta chains were listed as associated with cytomegalovirus. Correlated functional status among segregating V segments might reflect linkage disequilibrium, but an unknown experimental factor could not be ruled out. It was suggested by the authors that the approach could potentially be generalized to other disease states and immunological phenotypes. CMV serostatus was the only immune exposure information available for the cohort. When HLA alleles, especially DR and DQ, strongly co-occurred, TCR associations were difficult to assign to individual alleles. While some public TCRs were present in many individuals, most TCR sequences turned up only very rarely across donors. The cohort was sequenced for TCR beta chains only, and without alpha or paired-chain data the features that could be detected were limited. HLA typing was unavailable for some donors at each locus, so association tests used only the typed subset. Most CMV-associated TCR beta chains appeared to be HLA-restricted in a later analysis, and the HLA associations seemed to be driven largely by CMV exposure. In a later analysis, HLA-associated TCR beta chains showed more clonal expansion and lower generation probabilities than non-associated chains that were equally common. A later analysis found that TCR association rates varied across HLA loci, with DRB1 alleles showing the most associated TCRs and HLA-C alleles the fewest. A group of highly shared sequence variants was considered likely to be a technical artifact of the sequencing pipeline. Some 16 rarely observed V segments, including chromosome 9 orphons, were excluded from the earlier analysis of just under 600 of the donors because counts were too low.

The chain uses TRBV27 and TRBJ2-2; a tentative D match to TRBD2 spans 5 bases. The source of this sequence is a woman between 18 and 30 years old in good health and CMV-seronegative. The sample comprised PBMCs. Here is the DNA: TGTGCCAGCAGTTTGGGGAGAGAAAGGGAGCTGTTTTTT. The resulting protein is CASSLGRERELFF.